This T cell receptor beta chain was obtained from a study of human T cells and chemical hapten exposure. Background on the study: Patients had diphenylcyclopropenone applied to the scalp weekly throughout the approximately 25-week study. Upper back patch tests used 0.01% DPC, scored after 6 days.

Time point denoted: patch test 3, about 24 weeks after DPC sensitization. The treatment was: therapeutic diphenylcyclopropenone sensitization with weekly scalp DPC. Via MiXCR, TCRdb re-called the RACE reads, giving one row per CDR3 protein. This sample has some 91,000 distinct CDR3 sequences, with less than 35% found just once. Per the germline V gene, CDR1 is DFQATT and CDR2 is SNEGSKA (reference sequence). This CDR3 is built from 17 residues. Trimming left V 6 bases short and J 2 bases short, with 25 bases between. The sample in question was whole blood, obtained in connection with sensitization to the hapten diphenylcyclopropenone (DPC). The TCR sequence derives from a man aged 35-49 years with alopecia areata. Some clones in this sample may be carry-over from other donors' samples. The rearrangement joins TRBV20-1 to TRBJ2-5; no reliable D call. CDR3 DNA sequence: TGCAGTGCAGAGTGGCCCTACGTGCTAAAGGGACAAGAGACCCAGTACTTC. It is translated as CSAEWPYVLKGQETQYF.